The entry that follows covers one T cell receptor beta chain sequence. Which antigen it targets is not known. Per-base qualities were not stored, and no clone one base away is much larger. This specimen belongs to a study of cytomegalovirus exposure and HLA in healthy donors (dated by TCRdb to about 2017). For the wider study: According to an earlier analysis of a few hundred of the donors, about 170 million T cells yielded approximately 120 million unique TCR beta sequences and 276 Gb of sequence data. In an earlier analysis of 587 of the donors, high-throughput TCR beta sequencing was used to judge whether each TCR beta V gene segment behaved as functional or pseudogenic. Of the approximately 400 genotyped donors, roughly 85% fell in the genetic ancestry cluster associated with self-reported Caucasian donors. The aim of the study was to test whether cataloging public T cell receptors could identify signatures of past pathogen exposure. Using immunosequencing, the study profiled T cell repertoires from about 610 subjects and related those repertoires to cytomegalovirus serostatus. Rather than drawing on any new phenotypic data, the later analysis identified candidate immune exposures from TCR beta sequences and the way those sequences occurred across donors. Typing coverage differed by locus: A, B, C, DRB1 and DQB1 were typed in about 620-640 donors, DQA1 in about 510, DPA1 in 600 to 610, and DPB1 in just under 490. A later genetic analysis used genome-wide SNP genotypes for about 60% of the roughly 700 donors, treating that subset as a discovery cohort. HLA typing covered class I and class II loci at four-digit resolution. Roughly 300 gigabases of sequencing data and tens of millions of unique TCR sequences were included in an early release covering 550 to 800 HLA-typed donors. Every repertoire in the discovery cohort had been generated on one and the same sequencing platform. Donor age, sex, ethnicity and CMV serostatus were collected together with the repertoire data. Because of strong linkage in the cohort, roughly five DR-DQ haplotypes were treated as single units for association and clustering. To study patterns of TCR occurrence, a later analysis re-analyzed previously published TCR beta repertoires from 666 donors and added high-resolution HLA genotyping. On average, roughly 200,000 unique TCR beta nucleotide sequences were sequenced per donor among 398 genotyped donors of the cohort, with roughly 18% of those sequences being non-productive. Besides the first cohort of roughly 660 subjects, a separate validation cohort made up of over 100 different subjects was used. To predict cytomegalovirus infection status, the study combined high-throughput TCR immunosequencing, statistical association of individual TCRs with disease status, and machine learning. Overall results and qualifications from the work: Across donors, most TCR sequences were observed very rarely, whereas some public TCRs were present in many individuals. Correlated functional status among segregating V segments might reflect linkage disequilibrium, but an unknown experimental factor could not be ruled out. A later genetic analysis associated a missense DCLRE1C variant with V-gene and J-gene trimming of TCR beta chains, and an independent cohort replicated the association. Some IMGT-functional V segments, including TRBV6-2 and TRBV6-3, could not be told apart with the 87-base-pair reads, so those segments were excluded. Strong co-occurrence of HLA alleles, especially DR and DQ, made assigning TCR associations to individual alleles difficult. It was suggested by the authors that the approach could potentially be generalized to other disease states and immunological phenotypes. About 17 rarely observed V segments, including chromosome 9 orphons, were excluded from the earlier analysis of several hundred of the donors because counts were too low. In both the original and validation cohorts, the classifier was reported to diagnose cytomegalovirus status with high specificity and sensitivity. HLA typing was unavailable for some donors at each locus, so association tests used only the typed subset. Compared with the approximately 700-donor mean, donors in an Asian-associated ancestry cluster had fewer N-insertions in productive TCRs, according to a later genetic analysis. The study gave a list of roughly 150 TCR beta chains associated with cytomegalovirus. In a later analysis, HLA-associated TCR beta chains were found to be more clonally expanded and to have lower generation probabilities than equally common non-associated chains. In a later analysis, the rate of TCR association differed among HLA loci, with DRB1 alleles having the most associated TCRs and HLA-C alleles having the fewest. In vitro tests confirmed that three of the cytomegalovirus-associated TCR beta chains recognize cytomegalovirus antigens. This cohort had only TCR beta chains sequenced, and the lack of alpha or paired-chain data limited which features could be detected. A further reported finding was that TCR beta sequences accurately predicted the HLA-A and HLA-B alleles for most subjects in the first cohort. Sequencing depth was assumed to be roughly uniform across donors in the presence/absence analyses, though that assumption may not hold. In an earlier analysis of approximately 590 of the donors, most TCR beta V segments appeared in productive rearrangements about 90% or about 30% of the time, broadly matching IMGT annotations. The only immune exposure information available for the cohort was CMV serostatus. A group of highly shared sequence variants was considered likely to be a technical artifact of the sequencing pipeline. At a false discovery rate of 0.05, a later analysis linked some 17,000 TCR beta sequences to specific HLA alleles. Several of the top co-occurrence clusters appeared to be linked to parvovirus B19, influenza, CMV and Epstein-Barr virus, according to a later analysis. Most CMV-associated TCR beta chains appeared to be HLA-restricted in a later analysis, and the HLA associations seemed to be driven largely by CMV exposure.

The cohort comprised 670 or so healthy bone marrow donors. At the time of sampling, all cohort members were nominally healthy, though unrecorded immune exposures were likely present. The donor was CMV seronegative and was included in the group of 352 seronegative cohort members. Every donor gave a peripheral blood sample, and the peripheral blood mononuclear cells from that sample were used for TCR beta sequencing. Genomic DNA was extracted from the blood cell samples with the Qiagen DNeasy Blood Extraction Kit. The library was obtained by the immunoSEQ multiplex PCR assay. For the multiplex PCR, a mixture combining 60 forward primers for TCR Vbeta segments and 13 reverse primers for TCR Jbeta segments was used. Amplification of the CDR3 region of rearranged TCR beta genes was performed with a multiplex PCR assay on genomic DNA. On the Illumina HiSeq System, the amplified TCR beta libraries were sequenced as 87-base-pair reads. As for the authors' bioinformatics: A later analysis counted about 80 million unique TCR beta chains across the 500 to 850 repertoires, and around 12 million of these chains were shared by at least two donors. A nearest-neighbor algorithm error-corrected the raw reads and collapsed the reads into unique sequences, merging closely related sequences to remove PCR and sequencing errors. Alignment of CDR3 sequences to IMGT reference sequences was used to assign V, D and J gene segments. For a sequence to be retained, a match of at least six nucleotides was required to both a V gene segment and a J gene segment. A rearrangement counted as productive if the CDR3 had no stop codons and remained in frame with V and J, and every other rearrangement counted as non-productive. Following IMGT convention, CDR3 was defined as the stretch from the second conserved V-encoded cysteine up to the conserved J-encoded phenylalanine. The earlier analysis of about 560 of the donors excluded any sequence lacking an unambiguous match to a single V gene segment. An earlier analysis of roughly 590 of the donors called V segments functional above 56.7% productive rearrangements and segregating when the between-donor standard deviation exceeded 5%. A statistical classification framework was built to diagnose cytomegalovirus status from the catalog of TCR beta chain sequences. V and J gene assignment, in a later analysis, came from comparing TCR nucleotide sequences with IMGT/GENE-DB human TR gene sequences. Using the TCRdist pipeline, a later analysis assigned CDR3 sequences along with most-parsimonious VDJ recombination scenarios. In a later analysis, each TCR beta chain was defined by its CDR3 amino acid sequence together with its V-gene family, and reads lacking a unique V-gene family were excluded. As a way to deal with suspected cross-contamination and a sequencing artifact, a later analysis dropped roughly 620 nucleotide sequences that were highly shared and had low generation probability. For each public chain, a later analysis derived a clonal expansion index from normalized ranks of inferred template counts within each repertoire. A later analysis computed generation probabilities with a VDJ recombination model fitted to out-of-frame rearrangements, and checked the results against IGoR. A later analysis scored TCR-TCR, TCR-HLA and TCR-CMV co-occurrence with hypergeometric tests, applying a repertoire-size bias correction to TCR pairs. A later analysis estimated false discovery rates by permuting HLA or CMV assignments 20 times. In a later analysis, co-occurring TCRs were grouped using DBSCAN, with TCRdist sequence similarity added in when clustering inside HLA-allele-positive subsets. For co-occurrence clustering, repertoires with fewer than 30,000 or more than 120,000 public chains were excluded, along with roughly 5 repertoires with anomalous nucleotide sharing. Not all clones reach the TCRdb copy of this immuneACCESS table, which keeps in-frame sequences only. Checked studies attribute under half of the gap to unresolved V genes and leave the rest unexplained. V and J calls and clone size are those listed in that table; D and trimming were worked out from the DNA. This sample comprises 81,000 or so clones, under 80% of them detected only once. Jointly, the top ten make up 4% to 5% of the sample.

V is clipped by 4 bases and J by 3 bases, and the sequence between their germline boundaries is 17 bases long. The germline V gene supplies CDR1 SGDLS and CDR2 YYNGEE. There are 15 amino acids in the CDR3, from cysteine to phenylalanine inclusive. Just the 45-base CDR3 DNA is kept, in frame starting at base 1. The chain uses TRBV9 and TRBJ2-7; D gene: possibly TRBD2, on 6 matching bases. This clonotype originated in a man in his sixties in good health and CMV-seronegative. Input material: PBMCs. For the CDR3, the sequence is CASSQGNGGYYEQYF. The DNA reads TGTGCCAGCAGCCAAGGGAATGGGGGGTACTACGAGCAGTACTTC.